A single sample is the source of the 5 T cell receptor beta chains below, sequenced in a study of human T cells and chemical hapten exposure. TCRdb recomputed calls from the RACE reads with MiXCR, one row per CDR3 protein. The data show under 150,000 distinct CDR3 sequences, 12% seen once. The time point here: patch test 1, 2 weeks after DPC sensitization. Treatment specified: therapeutic diphenylcyclopropenone sensitization with weekly scalp DPC. Sequencing was performed on whole blood, taken in connection with sensitization to the hapten diphenylcyclopropenone (DPC). The origin of the receptors is a woman aged 45 to 65 with alopecia areata. Some clones in this sample may be carry-over from other donors' samples.

This clonotype was detected a few times. CDR3 amino acids: CASSAGTRAGHEQFF. The CDR3 coding sequence is TGTGCCAGCAGCGCCGGGACTAGGGCCGGACATGAGCAGTTCTTC. This chain links TRBV9 with TRBJ2-1, with 8 bases aligning to TRBD2. Germline CDR1 SGDLS, CDR2 YYNGEE. Trimming removed 3 bases from V and 8 bases from J; junction bases left unmatched: 10. This CDR3 comprises 15 residues.

Points on this clonotype: At one boundary the junction diverges from the germline segment, which might be a read error. The rearrangement uses TRBV7-7 and TRBJ2-5; D is undetermined. CDR3 length: 14 residues. Per germline, CDR1 SSHAT and CDR2 FNYEAQ (reference sequence). This CDR3 is CASSLVGRQETQYF. The CDR3 DNA follows: TGTGCTAGCAGCTTAGTAGGCAGGCAAGAGACCCAGTACTTC.

The CDR3 is CASSPMIDRNYGYTF. DNA for the CDR3: TGTGCCAGCAGTCCCATGATCGACAGGAACTATGGCTACACCTTC. The chain couples TRBV6-5 to TRBJ1-2; D is possibly TRBD1 (6 bases). The CDR3 length is 15 residues. Germline CDR1 MNHEY, CDR2 SVGAGI. The germline V and J ends were trimmed by 5 bases and 2 bases, with 15 bases remaining between them.

The genes are TRBV18 and TRBJ1-5, with 7 bases lining up with TRBD1. The CDR3 is made up of 13 amino acids. The V gene's germline CDR1 is KGHSH and CDR2 LQKENI. The V gene end was trimmed by 6 bases and the J gene end by 8 bases; junction bases not matched to a gene: 7. CDR3 nucleotides: TGTGCCAGCTCTCAGGGACAGCCGGAGCCCCAGCATTTT. It is translated as CASSQGQPEPQHF.

The CDR3 DNA sequence: TGTGCCACCAGCAGTCGTCTGACGGTTACAAACACTGAAGCTTTCTTT. This translates into CATSSRLTVTNTEAFF. V usage is TRBV15 and J usage is TRBJ1-1; no firm D call. V lost 3 bases and J lost 2, with 16 bases in between. CDR3 size: 16 residues. Germline-derived CDR1 and CDR2 are LNHNV and YYDKDF (reference sequence). Combining the CDR3 with reference TRBV15 and TRBJ1-1 gives the whole variable domain DAMVIQNPRYQVTQFGKPVTLSCSQTLNHNVMYWYQQKSSQAPKLLFHYYDKDFNNEADTPDNFQSRRPNTSFCFLDIRSPGLGDTAMYLCATSSRLTVTNTEAFFGQGTRLTVV.